This T cell receptor beta chain is drawn from a study of blood T cell repertoires in COVID-19. In the study overall: Samples came from the United States, Italy and Spain, spanning acute and convalescent COVID-19.

Germline-derived CDR1 and CDR2 are LNHDA and SQIVND (reference sequence). The V end lost 4 bases, the J end lost 7 bases, and 25 bases lay between the germline ends. The CDR3 length is 17 residues. This clone has only a few counts. Some clones are missing from TCRdb's copy, which holds only in-frame ones; the method was immunoSEQ multiplex PCR. The sample has about 180,000 clones; 60% to 80% are singletons. Material for sequencing was PBMCs or T cells enriched from blood (not recorded which). The TCR originated in a man aged 55 to 70 who had been exposed to COVID-19. The gene calls are TRBV19 and TRBJ2-5, with D perhaps matching TRBD1 (6 bases). DNA of the CDR3: TGTGCCAGTAGTACCCAGATCGAGGGGGTTCAGGCGGGGACCCAGTACTTC. Its protein is CASSTQIEGVQAGTQYF.